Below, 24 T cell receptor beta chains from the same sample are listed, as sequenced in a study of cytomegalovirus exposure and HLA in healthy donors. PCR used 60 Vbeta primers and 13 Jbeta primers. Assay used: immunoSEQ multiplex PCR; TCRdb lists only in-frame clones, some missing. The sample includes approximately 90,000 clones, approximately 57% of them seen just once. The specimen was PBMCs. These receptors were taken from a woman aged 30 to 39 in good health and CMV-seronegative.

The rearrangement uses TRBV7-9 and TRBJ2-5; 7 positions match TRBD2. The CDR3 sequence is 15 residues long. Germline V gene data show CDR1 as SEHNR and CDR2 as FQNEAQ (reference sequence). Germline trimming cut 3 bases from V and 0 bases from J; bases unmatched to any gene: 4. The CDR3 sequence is CASSLRRGNQETQYF. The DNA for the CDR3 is TGTGCCAGCAGCTTGAGGCGGGGGAACCAAGAGACCCAGTACTTC. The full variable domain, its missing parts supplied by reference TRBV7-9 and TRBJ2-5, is DTGVSQNPRHKITKRGQNVTFRCDPISEHNRLYWYRQTLGQGPEFLTYFQNEAQLEKSRLLSDRFSAERPKGSFSTLEIQRTEQGDSAMYLCASSLRRGNQETQYFGPGTRLLVL.

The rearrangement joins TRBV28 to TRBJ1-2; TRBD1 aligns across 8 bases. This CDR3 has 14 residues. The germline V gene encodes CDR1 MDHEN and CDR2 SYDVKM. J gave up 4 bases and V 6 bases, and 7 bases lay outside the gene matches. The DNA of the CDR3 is TGTGCCAGCAGGGCCGGGACAGGCTCCTATGGCTACACCTTC. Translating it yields CASRAGTGSYGYTF.

The DNA for the CDR3 is TGTGCCTGGAATCGTCAGGGAATGAGTAAGAATGGCTACACCTTC. This translates into CAWNRQGMSKNGYTF. The gene calls are TRBV30 and TRBJ1-2, with D perhaps matching TRBD1 (5 bases). Germline V CDR1 and CDR2: GTSNPN, SVGIG (reference sequence). Trimming stripped 4 bases from V and 6 bases from J, with 21 bases between. The CDR3 is 15 amino acids.

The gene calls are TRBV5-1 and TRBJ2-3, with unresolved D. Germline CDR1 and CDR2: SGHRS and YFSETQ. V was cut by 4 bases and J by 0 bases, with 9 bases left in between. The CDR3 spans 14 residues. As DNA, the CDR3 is TGCGCCAGCAGCCGTCGGTCTAGCACAGATACGCAGTATTTT. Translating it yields CASSRRSSTDTQYF.

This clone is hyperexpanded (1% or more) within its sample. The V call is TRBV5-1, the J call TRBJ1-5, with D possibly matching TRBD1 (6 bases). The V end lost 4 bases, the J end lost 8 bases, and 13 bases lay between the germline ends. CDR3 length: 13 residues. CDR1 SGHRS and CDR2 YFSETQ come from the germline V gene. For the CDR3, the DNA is TGCGCCAGCAGCCGGGAGGGGGACAAGCCCCAGCATTTT. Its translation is CASSREGDKPQHF.

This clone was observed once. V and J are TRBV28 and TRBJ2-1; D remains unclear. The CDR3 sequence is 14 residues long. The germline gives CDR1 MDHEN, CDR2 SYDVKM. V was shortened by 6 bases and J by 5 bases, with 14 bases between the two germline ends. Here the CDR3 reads CASSLSARNNEQFF. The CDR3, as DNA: TGTGCCAGCAGCCTCAGCGCCAGAAACAATGAGCAGTTCTTC.

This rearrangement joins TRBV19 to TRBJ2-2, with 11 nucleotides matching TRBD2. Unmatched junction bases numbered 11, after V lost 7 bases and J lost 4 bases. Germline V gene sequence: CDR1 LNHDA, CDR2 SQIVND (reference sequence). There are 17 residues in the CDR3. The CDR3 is CASITSGRRSGTGELFF. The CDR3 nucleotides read TGTGCCAGTATAACTAGCGGGAGAAGGTCGGGCACCGGGGAGCTGTTTTTT.

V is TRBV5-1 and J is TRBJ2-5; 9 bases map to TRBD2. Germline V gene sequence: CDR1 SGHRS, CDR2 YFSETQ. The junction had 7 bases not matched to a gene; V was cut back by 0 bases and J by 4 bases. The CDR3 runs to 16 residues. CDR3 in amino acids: CASSLGLAGLGETQYF. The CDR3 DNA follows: TGCGCCAGCAGCTTGGGCCTAGCGGGACTCGGAGAGACCCAGTACTTC.

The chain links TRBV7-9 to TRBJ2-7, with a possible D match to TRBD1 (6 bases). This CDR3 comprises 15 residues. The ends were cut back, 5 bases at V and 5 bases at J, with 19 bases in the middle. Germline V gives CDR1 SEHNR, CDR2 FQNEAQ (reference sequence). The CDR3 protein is CASSPRGGPANEQYF. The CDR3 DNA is TGTGCCAGCAGCCCCCGTGGGGGCCCAGCAAACGAGCAGTACTTC.

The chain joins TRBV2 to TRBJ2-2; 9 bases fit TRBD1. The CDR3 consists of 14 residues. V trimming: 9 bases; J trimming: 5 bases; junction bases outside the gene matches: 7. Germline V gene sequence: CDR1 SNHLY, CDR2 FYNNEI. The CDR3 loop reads CASAGTGWTGELFF. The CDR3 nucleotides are TGTGCCAGTGCAGGGACAGGGTGGACCGGGGAGCTGTTTTTT. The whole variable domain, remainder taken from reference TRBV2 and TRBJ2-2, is EPEVTQTPSHQVTQMGQEVILRCVPISNHLYFYWYRQILGQKVEFLVSFYNNEISEKSEIFDDQFSVERPDGSNFTLKIRSTKLEDSAMYFCASAGTGWTGELFFGEGSRLTVL.

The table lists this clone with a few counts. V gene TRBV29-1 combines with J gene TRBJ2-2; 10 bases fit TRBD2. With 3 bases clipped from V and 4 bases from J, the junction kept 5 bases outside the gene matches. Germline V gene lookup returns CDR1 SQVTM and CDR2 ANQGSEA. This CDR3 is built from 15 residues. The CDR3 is CSVEGLAGGTGELFF. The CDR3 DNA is TGCAGCGTTGAGGGTTTAGCGGGGGGCACCGGGGAGCTGTTTTTT.

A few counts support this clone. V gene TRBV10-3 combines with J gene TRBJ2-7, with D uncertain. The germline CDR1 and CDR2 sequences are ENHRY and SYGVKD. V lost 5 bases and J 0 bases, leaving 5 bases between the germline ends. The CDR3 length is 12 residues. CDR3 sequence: CAISKSSYEQYF. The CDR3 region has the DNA TGTGCCATCAGTAAGAGCTCCTACGAGCAGTACTTC.

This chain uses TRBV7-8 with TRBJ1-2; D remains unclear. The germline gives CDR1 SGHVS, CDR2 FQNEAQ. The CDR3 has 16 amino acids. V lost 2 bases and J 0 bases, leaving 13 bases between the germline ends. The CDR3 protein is CASSLYTDTSNYGYTF. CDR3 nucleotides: TGTGCCAGCAGCTTATATACCGACACCTCTAACTATGGCTACACCTTC.

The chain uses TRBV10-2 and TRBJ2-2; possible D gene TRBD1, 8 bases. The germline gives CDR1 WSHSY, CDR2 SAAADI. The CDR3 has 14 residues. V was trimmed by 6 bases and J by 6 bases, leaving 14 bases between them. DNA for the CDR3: TGCGCCAGCAGAGGACAGGGAGGGGCCGGGGAGCTGTTTTTT. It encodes CASRGQGGAGELFF.

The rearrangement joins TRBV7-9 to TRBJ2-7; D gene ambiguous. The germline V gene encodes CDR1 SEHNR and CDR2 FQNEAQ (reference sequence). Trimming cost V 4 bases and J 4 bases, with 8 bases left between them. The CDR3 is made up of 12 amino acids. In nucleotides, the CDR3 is TGTGCCAGCAGCTCCGACAATTACGAGCAGTACTTC. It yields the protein CASSSDNYEQYF.

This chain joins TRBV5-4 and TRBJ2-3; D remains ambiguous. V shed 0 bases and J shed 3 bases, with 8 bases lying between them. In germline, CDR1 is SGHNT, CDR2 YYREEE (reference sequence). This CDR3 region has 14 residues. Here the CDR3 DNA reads TGTGCCAGCAGCTTGGGAGTAGATACAGATACGCAGTATTTT. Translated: CASSLGVDTDTQYF.

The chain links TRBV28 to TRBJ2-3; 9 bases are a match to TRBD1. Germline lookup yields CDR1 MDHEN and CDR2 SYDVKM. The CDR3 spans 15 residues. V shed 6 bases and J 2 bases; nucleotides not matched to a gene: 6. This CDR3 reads CASRGTGPLTDTQYF. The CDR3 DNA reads TGTGCCAGCAGGGGGACAGGGCCCCTCACAGATACGCAGTATTTT.

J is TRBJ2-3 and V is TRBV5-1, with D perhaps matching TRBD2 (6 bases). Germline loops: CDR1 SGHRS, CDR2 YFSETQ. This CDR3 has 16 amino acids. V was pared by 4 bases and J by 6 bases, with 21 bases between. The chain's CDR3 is CASSDRGGTAGDTQYF. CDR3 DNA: TGCGCCAGCAGCGATCGAGGAGGGACTGCCGGTGATACGCAGTATTTT. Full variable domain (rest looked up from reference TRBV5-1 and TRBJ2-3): KAGVTQTPRYLIKTRGQQVTLSCSPISGHRSVSWYQQTPGQGLQFLFEYFSETQRNKGNFPGRFSGRQFSNSRSEMNVSTLELGDSALYLCASSDRGGTAGDTQYFGPGTRLTVL.

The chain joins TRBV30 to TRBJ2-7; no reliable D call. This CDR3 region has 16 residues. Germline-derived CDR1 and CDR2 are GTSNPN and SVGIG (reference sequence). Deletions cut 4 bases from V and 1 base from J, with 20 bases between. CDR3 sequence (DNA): TGTGCCTGGACGTTCAAAAGGTCCTCGAGGTCCTACGAGCAGTACTTC. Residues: CAWTFKRSSRSYEQYF.

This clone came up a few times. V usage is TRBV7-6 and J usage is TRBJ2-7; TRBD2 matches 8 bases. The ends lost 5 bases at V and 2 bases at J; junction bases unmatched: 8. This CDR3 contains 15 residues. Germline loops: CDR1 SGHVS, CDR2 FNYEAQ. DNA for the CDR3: TGTGCCAGCAGCCGCGGGACTAGTGGGGCCTACGAGCAGTACTTC. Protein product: CASSRGTSGAYEQYF.

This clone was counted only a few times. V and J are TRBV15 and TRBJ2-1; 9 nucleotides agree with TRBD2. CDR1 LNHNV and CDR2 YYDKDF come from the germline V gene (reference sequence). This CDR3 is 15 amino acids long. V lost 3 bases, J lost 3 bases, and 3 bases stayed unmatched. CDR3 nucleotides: TGTGCCACCAGCAGGGGCGGGAGGGTCTACAATGAGCAGTTCTTC. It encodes CATSRGGRVYNEQFF.

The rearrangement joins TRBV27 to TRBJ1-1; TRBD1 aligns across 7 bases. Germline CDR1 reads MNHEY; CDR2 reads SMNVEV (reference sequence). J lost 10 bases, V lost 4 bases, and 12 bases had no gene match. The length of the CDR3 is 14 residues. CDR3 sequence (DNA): TGTGCCAGCAGTTGGGCAGGGGGTCTGGCGGGAGCTTTCTTT. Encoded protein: CASSWAGGLAGAFF.

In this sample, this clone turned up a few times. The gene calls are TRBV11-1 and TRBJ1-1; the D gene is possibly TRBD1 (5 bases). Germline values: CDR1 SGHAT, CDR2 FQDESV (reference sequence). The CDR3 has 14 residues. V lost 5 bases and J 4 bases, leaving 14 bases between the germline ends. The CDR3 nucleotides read TGTGCCAGCAGCCGCATTCAGGGAGGCACTGAAGCTTTCTTT. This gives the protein CASSRIQGGTEAFF.

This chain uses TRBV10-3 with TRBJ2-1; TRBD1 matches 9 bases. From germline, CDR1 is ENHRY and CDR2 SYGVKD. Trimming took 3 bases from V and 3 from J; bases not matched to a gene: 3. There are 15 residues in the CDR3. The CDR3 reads CAISEGTGNYNEQFF. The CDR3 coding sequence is TGTGCCATCAGTGAAGGGACAGGGAACTACAATGAGCAGTTCTTC.